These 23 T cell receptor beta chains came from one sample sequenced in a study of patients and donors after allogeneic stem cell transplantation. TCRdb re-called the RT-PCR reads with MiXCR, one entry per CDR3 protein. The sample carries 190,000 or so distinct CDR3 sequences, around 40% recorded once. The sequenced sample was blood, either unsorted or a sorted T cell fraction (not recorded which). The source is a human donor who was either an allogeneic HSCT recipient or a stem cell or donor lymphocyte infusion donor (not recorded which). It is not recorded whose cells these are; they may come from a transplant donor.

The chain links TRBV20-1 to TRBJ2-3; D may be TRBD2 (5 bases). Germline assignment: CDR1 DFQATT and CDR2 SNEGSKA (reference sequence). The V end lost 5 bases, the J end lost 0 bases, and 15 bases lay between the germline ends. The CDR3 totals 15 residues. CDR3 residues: CSAEAVGYSTDTQYF. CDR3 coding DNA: TGCAGTGCTGAAGCGGTTGGGTACAGCACAGATACGCAGTATTTT.

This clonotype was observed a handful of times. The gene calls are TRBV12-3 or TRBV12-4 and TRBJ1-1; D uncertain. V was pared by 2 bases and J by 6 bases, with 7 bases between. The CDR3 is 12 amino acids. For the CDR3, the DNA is TGTGCCAGCAGTTTAATCATGTCTGAAGCTTTCTTT. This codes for CASSLIMSEAFF.

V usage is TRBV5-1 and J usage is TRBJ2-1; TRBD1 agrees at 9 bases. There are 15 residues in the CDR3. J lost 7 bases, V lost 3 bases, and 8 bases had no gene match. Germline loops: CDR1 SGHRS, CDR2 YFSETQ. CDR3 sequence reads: CASSSVGTGPNEQFF. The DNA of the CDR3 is TGCGCCAGCAGCTCTGTCGGGACAGGGCCAAATGAGCAGTTCTTC.

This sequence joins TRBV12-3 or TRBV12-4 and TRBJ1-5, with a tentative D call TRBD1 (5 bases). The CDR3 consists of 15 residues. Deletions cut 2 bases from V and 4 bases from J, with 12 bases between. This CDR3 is CASSLSRTLNQPQHF. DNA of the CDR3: TGTGCCAGCAGTTTATCCCGGACACTGAATCAGCCCCAGCATTTT.

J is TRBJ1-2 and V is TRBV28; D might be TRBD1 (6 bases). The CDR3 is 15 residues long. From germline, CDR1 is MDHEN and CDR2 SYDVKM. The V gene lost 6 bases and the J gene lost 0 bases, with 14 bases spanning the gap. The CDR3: CASSPWTDSNYGYTF. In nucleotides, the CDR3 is TGTGCCAGCAGCCCTTGGACAGATTCTAACTATGGCTACACCTTC.

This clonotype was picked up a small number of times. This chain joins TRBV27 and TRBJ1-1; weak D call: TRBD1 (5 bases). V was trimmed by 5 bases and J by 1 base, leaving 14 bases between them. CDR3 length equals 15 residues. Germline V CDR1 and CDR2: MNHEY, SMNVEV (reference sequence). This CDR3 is CASSPPGGGNTEAFF. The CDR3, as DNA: TGTGCCAGCAGTCCCCCCGGGGGTGGGAACACTGAAGCTTTCTTT.

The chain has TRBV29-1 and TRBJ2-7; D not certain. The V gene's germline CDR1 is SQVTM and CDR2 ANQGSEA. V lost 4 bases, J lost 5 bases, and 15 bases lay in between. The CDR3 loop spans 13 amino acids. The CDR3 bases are TGCAGCGTTGTAACGTCCTCGGTCAACGAGCAGTACTTC. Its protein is CSVVTSSVNEQYF.

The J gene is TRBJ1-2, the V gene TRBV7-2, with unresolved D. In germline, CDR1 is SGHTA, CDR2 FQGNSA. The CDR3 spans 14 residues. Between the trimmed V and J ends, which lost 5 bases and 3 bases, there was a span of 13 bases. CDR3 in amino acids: CASSLSGKYYGYTF. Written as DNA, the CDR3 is TGTGCCAGCAGCCTTAGTGGGAAATACTATGGCTACACCTTC.

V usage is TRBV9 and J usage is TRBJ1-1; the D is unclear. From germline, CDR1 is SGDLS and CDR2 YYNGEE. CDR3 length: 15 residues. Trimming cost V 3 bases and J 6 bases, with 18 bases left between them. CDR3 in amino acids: CASSARPLFDAEAFF. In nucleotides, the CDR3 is TGTGCCAGCAGCGCCCGCCCTCTATTCGACGCTGAAGCTTTCTTT.

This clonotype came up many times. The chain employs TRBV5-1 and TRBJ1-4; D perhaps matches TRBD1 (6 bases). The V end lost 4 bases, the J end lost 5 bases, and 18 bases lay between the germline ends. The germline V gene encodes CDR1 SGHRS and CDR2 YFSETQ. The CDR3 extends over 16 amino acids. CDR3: CASSSRPVGGNEKLFF. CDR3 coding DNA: TGCGCCAGCAGCAGCCGACCTGTGGGGGGCAATGAAAAACTGTTTTTT. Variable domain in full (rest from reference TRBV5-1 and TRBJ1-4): KAGVTQTPRYLIKTRGQQVTLSCSPISGHRSVSWYQQTPGQGLQFLFEYFSETQRNKGNFPGRFSGRQFSNSRSEMNVSTLELGDSALYLCASSSRPVGGNEKLFFGSGTQLSVL.

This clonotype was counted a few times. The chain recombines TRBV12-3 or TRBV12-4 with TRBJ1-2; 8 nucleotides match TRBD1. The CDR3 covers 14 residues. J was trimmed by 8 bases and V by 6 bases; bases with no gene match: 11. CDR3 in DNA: TGTGCCAGCAGGCCCATGGGGGCAGGGGGCGGCTACACCTTC. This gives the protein CASRPMGAGGGYTF.

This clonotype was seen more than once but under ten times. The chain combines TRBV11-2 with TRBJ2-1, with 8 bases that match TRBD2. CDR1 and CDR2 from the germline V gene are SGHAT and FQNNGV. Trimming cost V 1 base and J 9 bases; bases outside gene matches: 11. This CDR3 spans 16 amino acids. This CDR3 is CASSLGLSGGVSEQFF. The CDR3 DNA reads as TGTGCCAGCAGCTTAGGACTCAGCGGGGGAGTAAGTGAGCAGTTCTTC.

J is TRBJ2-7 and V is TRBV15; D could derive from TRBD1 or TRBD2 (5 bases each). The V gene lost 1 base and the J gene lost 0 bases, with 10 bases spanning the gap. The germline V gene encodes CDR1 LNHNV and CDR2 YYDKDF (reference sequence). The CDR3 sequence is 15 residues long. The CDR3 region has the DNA TGTGCCACCAGCAGAGGGGACGACAGCTCCTACGAGCAGTACTTC. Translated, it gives CATSRGDDSSYEQYF.

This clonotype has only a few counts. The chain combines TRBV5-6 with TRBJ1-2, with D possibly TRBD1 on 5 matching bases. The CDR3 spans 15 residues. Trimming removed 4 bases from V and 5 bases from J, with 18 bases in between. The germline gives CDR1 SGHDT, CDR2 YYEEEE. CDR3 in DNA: TGTGCCAGCAGCCCGGCCGGGACCCCCGGTTATGGCTACACCTTC. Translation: CASSPAGTPGYGYTF.

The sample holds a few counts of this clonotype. The CDR3 sequence is CSAPTGSNTEAFF. The CDR3 DNA follows: TGCAGTGCTCCGACAGGAAGTAACACTGAAGCTTTCTTT. V is TRBV20-1 and J is TRBJ1-1; tentatively, D is TRBD1 (6 bases). The CDR3 sequence is 13 residues long. The germline V and J ends were trimmed by 5 bases and 2 bases, with 12 bases remaining between them. Germline V CDR1 and CDR2: DFQATT, SNEGSKA (reference sequence).

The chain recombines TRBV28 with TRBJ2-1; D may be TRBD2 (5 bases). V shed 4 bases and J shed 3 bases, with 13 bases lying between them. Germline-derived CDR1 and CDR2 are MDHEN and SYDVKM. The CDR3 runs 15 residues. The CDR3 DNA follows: TGTGCCAGCAGTTCGCCGGGGTCCCTCTACAATGAGCAGTTCTTC. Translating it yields CASSSPGSLYNEQFF. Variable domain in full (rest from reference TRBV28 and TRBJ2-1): DVKVTQSSRYLVKRTGEKVFLECVQDMDHENMFWYRQDPGLGLRLIYFSYDVKMKEKGDIPEGYSVSREKKERFSLILESASTNQTSMYLCASSSPGSLYNEQFFGPGTRLTVL.

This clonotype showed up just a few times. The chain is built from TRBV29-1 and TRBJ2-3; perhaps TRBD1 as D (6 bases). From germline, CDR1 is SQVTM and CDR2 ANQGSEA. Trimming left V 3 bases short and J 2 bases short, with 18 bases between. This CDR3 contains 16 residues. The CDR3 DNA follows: TGCAGCGTTGACCCGGGGTGGGGGCCGGACACAGATACGCAGTATTTT. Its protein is CSVDPGWGPDTDTQYF.

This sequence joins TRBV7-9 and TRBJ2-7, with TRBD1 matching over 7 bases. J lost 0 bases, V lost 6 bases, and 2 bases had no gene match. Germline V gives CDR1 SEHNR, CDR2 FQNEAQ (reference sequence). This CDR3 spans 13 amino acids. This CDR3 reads CASRGQSSYEQYF. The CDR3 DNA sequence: TGTGCCAGCAGGGGACAGAGCTCCTACGAGCAGTACTTC.

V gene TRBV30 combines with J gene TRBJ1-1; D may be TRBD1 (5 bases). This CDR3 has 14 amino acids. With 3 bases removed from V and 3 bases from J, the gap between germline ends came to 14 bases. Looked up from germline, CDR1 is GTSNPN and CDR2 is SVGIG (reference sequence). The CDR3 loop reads CAWRGQLRDTEAFF. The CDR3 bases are TGTGCCTGGAGGGGGCAATTGAGGGACACTGAAGCTTTCTTT.

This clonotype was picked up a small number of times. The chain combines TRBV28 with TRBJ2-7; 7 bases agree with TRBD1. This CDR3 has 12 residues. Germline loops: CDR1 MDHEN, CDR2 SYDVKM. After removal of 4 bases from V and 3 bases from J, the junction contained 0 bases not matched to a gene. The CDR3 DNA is TGTGCCAGCAGTTCAGGGGGCTACGAGCAGTACTTC. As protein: CASSSGGYEQYF.

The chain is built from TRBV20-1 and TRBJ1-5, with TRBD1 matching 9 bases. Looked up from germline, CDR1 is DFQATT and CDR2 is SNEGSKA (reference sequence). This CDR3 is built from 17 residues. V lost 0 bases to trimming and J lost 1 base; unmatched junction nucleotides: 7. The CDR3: CSARDRQGVKSNQPQHF. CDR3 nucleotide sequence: TGCAGTGCTAGAGATCGACAGGGGGTGAAGAGCAATCAGCCCCAGCATTTT.

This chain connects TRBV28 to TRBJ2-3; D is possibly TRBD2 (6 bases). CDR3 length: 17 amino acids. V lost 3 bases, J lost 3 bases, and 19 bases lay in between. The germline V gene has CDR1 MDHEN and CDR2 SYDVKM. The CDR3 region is CASSFRRGAGPTDTQYF. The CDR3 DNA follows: TGTGCCAGCAGTTTCCGTCGCGGGGCCGGACCGACAGATACGCAGTATTTT.

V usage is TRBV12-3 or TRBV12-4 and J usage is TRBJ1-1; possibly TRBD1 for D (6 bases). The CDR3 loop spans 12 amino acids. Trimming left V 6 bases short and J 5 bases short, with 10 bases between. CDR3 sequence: CASSTQGTEAFF. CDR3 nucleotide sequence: TGTGCCAGCAGCACGCAGGGGACTGAAGCTTTCTTT.